The T cell receptor (beta chain) under discussion was sequenced for a study of shared clonotypes between healthy human individuals. Study conclusions and caveats: Generation probability values for non-shared clonotypes were lower than those for clonotypes shared by all four donors.

Some clones are missing from TCRdb's copy, which holds only in-frame ones; the method was immunoSEQ multiplex PCR. The sample has some 1.4 million clones, roughly 96% seen once. The CDR3 sequence is 16 residues long. Germline V gene sequence: CDR1 SEHNR, CDR2 FQNEAQ (reference sequence). V dropped 1 base and J dropped 0 bases, with 9 bases sitting between them. As regards this clone: What it binds is unknown.

The sequence was obtained from a young man in good health. The sequenced sample was naive CD4+ T cells sorted from blood. The subset here: CD45RA+ positively selected. This chain links TRBV7-9 with TRBJ2-2, with unresolved D. CDR3 bases: TGTGCCAGCAGCTTAGGGTTAAGGACGAACACCGGGGAGCTGTTTTTT. It specifies CASSLGLRTNTGELFF.